The 17 T cell receptor beta chains below all came from one sample that was sequenced in a study of CD8 T cells in ankylosing spondylitis. Overall study findings and caveats: Ankylosing spondylitis blood appeared to be characterized by a TCR beta motif of fewer than ten highly homologous variants.

TCRdb processed the 5' RACE reads anew with MiXCR; each CDR3 protein has one entry. The data contain fewer than 750,000 distinct CDR3 sequences, around 20% of them singletons. No antigen has been identified for these receptors. The specimen was blood, either unsorted or a sorted T cell fraction (not recorded which). Receptor source: a male donor with ankylosing spondylitis.

This clonotype was counted a few times. The chain has TRBV15 and TRBJ2-7; D unclear. The CDR3 length is 13 residues. V was pared by 5 bases and J by 3 bases, with 11 bases between. Germline V CDR1 and CDR2: LNHNV, YYDKDF (reference sequence). As DNA, the CDR3 is TGTGCCACCAGCCCTAACGCTTTCTACGAGCAGTACTTC. Translation: CATSPNAFYEQYF.

In DNA form, the CDR3 reads TGTGCCAGCTCGGCGACTAGCGGGATCTTAACCCCCTACAATGAGCAGTTCTTC. Its protein is CASSATSGILTPYNEQFF. The chain is built from TRBV5-6 and TRBJ2-1; 11 nucleotides align to TRBD2. Trimming removed 7 bases from V and 2 bases from J; junction bases left unmatched: 14. The germline gives CDR1 SGHDT, CDR2 YYEEEE. The CDR3 loop spans 18 amino acids.

This chain joins TRBV4-1 and TRBJ1-3; possible D gene TRBD1, 5 bases. The CDR3 is 16 amino acids. Germline V gene data show CDR1 as MGHRA and CDR2 as YSYEKL. V was trimmed by 0 bases and J by 3 bases, leaving 12 bases between them. The CDR3 here is CASSQDGWGFGNTIYF. The DNA for the CDR3 is TGCGCCAGCAGCCAAGATGGTTGGGGGTTTGGAAACACCATATATTTT.

This clonotype came up a few times. The rearrangement uses TRBV6-2 or TRBV6-3 and TRBJ2-3; 9 nucleotides agree with TRBD2. The CDR3 runs to 20 residues. CDR1 is MNHEY, CDR2 SVGEGT, per germline. With 9 bases clipped from V and 1 base from J, the junction kept 23 bases outside the gene matches. The CDR3, as DNA: TGTGCCAGTCGGGGCGGGGGGGTCCTTCCAACGATTCTAGGCACAGATACGCAGTATTTT. Translating gives CASRGGGVLPTILGTDTQYF.

This clonotype was counted at least ten times. The junction differs from germline at one of its ends, possibly a read error. The chain joins TRBV6-1 to TRBJ2-3; 13 bases align to TRBD2. The CDR3 is made up of 15 amino acids. Germline CDR1 reads MNHNS; CDR2 reads SASEGT. In DNA, the CDR3 is TGCGCCAGCAGTGGACTAGCGGGGGGCACAGATACGCAGTATTTT. This encodes CASSGLAGGTDTQYF.

This clonotype was counted a few times. The chain uses TRBV5-1 and TRBJ2-3; D may be TRBD1 or TRBD2 (5 bases each). The germline V gene has CDR1 SGHRS and CDR2 YFSETQ. Trimming removed 0 bases from V and 4 bases from J, with 24 bases in between. This CDR3 has 19 amino acids. The DNA of the CDR3 is TGCGCCAGCAGCTTGGCCCTATCCTCTGAGGGGATCGTCGCAGATACGCAGTATTTT. This encodes CASSLALSSEGIVADTQYF.

The gene calls are TRBV9 and TRBJ1-1; D not certain. The CDR3 runs to 15 residues. The V end was cut by 3 bases, the J end by 3 bases, with 15 bases between. Germline V gives CDR1 SGDLS, CDR2 YYNGEE. The CDR3 reads CASSAAQSGDTEAFF. The CDR3, as DNA: TGTGCCAGCAGCGCCGCCCAGAGTGGGGACACTGAAGCTTTCTTT.

This clonotype was detected only a few times. The chain recombines TRBV29-1 with TRBJ1-1, with 8 bases aligning to TRBD1. V gave up 3 bases and J gave up 1 base; unmatched junction bases: 4. The germline CDR1 and CDR2 sequences are SQVTM and ANQGSEA. This CDR3 comprises 14 residues. The CDR3: CSVEGQAPNTEAFF. DNA for the CDR3: TGCAGCGTTGAGGGACAGGCCCCGAACACTGAAGCTTTCTTT. Together with reference TRBV29-1 and TRBJ1-1, the CDR3 gives the full variable domain: SAVISQKPSRDICQRGTSLTIQCQVDSQVTMMFWYRQQPGQSLTLIATANQGSEATYESGFVIDKFPISRPNLTFSTLTVSNMSPEDSSIYLCSVEGQAPNTEAFFGQGTRLTVV.

The chain has TRBV4-2 and TRBJ2-1; tentative D call: TRBD2 (6 bases). The V gene's germline CDR1 is LGHNA and CDR2 YNFKEQ. The V and J ends lost 4 bases and 0 bases respectively, with 13 bases between them. The CDR3 runs to 16 residues. The CDR3 nucleotides are TGTGCCAGCAGCCTAACTAGCACTAACTCCTACAATGAGCAGTTCTTC. As protein: CASSLTSTNSYNEQFF.

This rearrangement joins TRBV5-5 to TRBJ1-5; TRBD1 agrees at 7 bases. The CDR3 is made up of 15 amino acids. After removal of 4 bases from V and 4 bases from J, the junction contained 8 bases not matched to a gene. Germline CDR1 reads SGHKS; CDR2 reads YYEKEE (reference sequence). The CDR3, as DNA: TGTGCCAGCAGCATAACAGGGGACTTTAATCAGCCCCAGCATTTT. This encodes CASSITGDFNQPQHF.

Only a few counts were recorded for this clonotype. The chain carries TRBV12-3 or TRBV12-4 and TRBJ1-2, with unresolved D. CDR3 length: 13 residues. The V end was cut by 0 bases, the J end by 3 bases, with 5 bases between. For the CDR3, the DNA is TGTGCCAGCAGTTTAGCCCAGCACTATGGCTACACCTTC. Translated, it gives CASSLAQHYGYTF.

The CDR3 here is CASSLLQELRSEQFF. CDR3 nucleotide sequence: TGCGCCAGCAGCCTACTACAGGAGCTTCGGAGTGAGCAGTTCTTC. The chain uses TRBV4-1 and TRBJ2-1; D might be TRBD1 (5 bases). Germline lookup yields CDR1 MGHRA and CDR2 YSYEKL. This CDR3 has 15 residues. Trimming left V 4 bases short and J 9 bases short, with 19 bases between.

V gene TRBV7-9 combines with J gene TRBJ2-7, with D possibly TRBD2 on 5 matching bases. Germline CDR1 and CDR2: SEHNR and FQNEAQ (reference sequence). V gave up 5 bases and J gave up 6 bases, with 20 bases separating them. The CDR3 covers 15 residues. CDR3 loop: CASSPSISSFGEQYF. The CDR3 DNA is TGTGCCAGCAGCCCTAGCATTTCCAGTTTCGGCGAGCAGTACTTC.

This chain connects TRBV4-3 to TRBJ2-1; 10 nucleotides match TRBD2. The CDR3 extends over 16 amino acids. The trim removed 3 bases at V and 2 bases at J, leaving 4 bases unmatched. The germline CDR1 and CDR2 sequences are LGHNA and YSLEER. This chain's CDR3 is CASSHLAGVAYNEQFF. CDR3 nucleotide sequence: TGCGCCAGCAGCCACCTAGCGGGAGTGGCCTACAATGAGCAGTTCTTC.

The rearrangement links TRBV9 to TRBJ2-1; 10 bases line up with TRBD2. This CDR3 is built from 16 residues. J was trimmed by 15 bases and V by 0 bases; bases with no gene match: 15. Germline V CDR1 and CDR2: SGDLS, YYNGEE. The CDR3 nucleotides are TGTGCCAGCAGCGTAGAAGGAGGCCTAGCGGGAGTACTGGCGTTCTTC. Translation: CASSVEGGLAGVLAFF.

This clonotype was picked up a small number of times. The chain is built from TRBV11-3 and TRBJ2-7, with 10 bases identical to TRBD1. Germline CDR1 reads SGHNT; CDR2 reads YENEEA. This CDR3 is built from 15 residues. Trimming cost V 4 bases and J 5 bases; bases outside gene matches: 8. CDR3 region: CASSWDRGARNEQYF. The CDR3 DNA reads TGTGCCAGCAGCTGGGACAGGGGAGCTCGTAACGAGCAGTACTTC.

This clonotype was seen a few times. The chain is built from TRBV27 and TRBJ2-1; D is possibly TRBD2 (7 bases). V lost 7 bases and J lost 3, with 19 bases in between. The V gene's germline CDR1 is MNHEY and CDR2 SMNVEV (reference sequence). The CDR3 is 16 amino acids. CDR3 DNA sequence: TGTGCCAGCACCTCAGGGAGGGGGGCATACTACAATGAGCAGTTCTTC. This gives the protein CASTSGRGAYYNEQFF.